The 18 T cell receptor beta chains in this list originate from one sample, sequenced in a study of cytotoxic CD8 clonotypes in ibrutinib-treated CLL. TCRdb's table, derived via immunoSEQ multiplex PCR, lists solely in-frame clones and lacks some. The sample lists more than 200,000 clones, 60% to 80% occurring once. This specimen was PBMCs, taken after 12 months of ibrutinib treatment. The receptors were sampled from a human donor with chronic lymphocytic leukemia.

Concerning this clone itself: Other DNA sequences in the sample encode the same CDR3. This sequence joins TRBV5-6 and TRBJ2-7; 7 bases fit TRBD1. CDR3 length: 13 residues. V was clipped by 0 bases and J by 5 bases; unmatched bases: 2. The germline gives CDR1 SGHDT, CDR2 YYEEEE. CDR3 sequence reads: CASSLDRGHEQYF. CDR3 nucleotides: TGTGCCAGCAGCTTGGACAGGGGCCACGAGCAGTACTTC.

A few counts support this clone. A junction boundary mismatches the germline segment, possibly from a read error. The genes are TRBV7-7 and TRBJ2-7; tentative D call: TRBD1 (5 bases). CDR3 size: 13 residues. Germline assignment: CDR1 SSHAT and CDR2 FNYEAQ (reference sequence). The CDR3 loop is CASSLVDSYEQYF. The CDR3 DNA follows: TGTGCTAGCAGCTTAGTAGACAGCTACGAGCAGTACTTC.

The chain is built from TRBV28 and TRBJ1-1, with D hard to call. CDR3 length: 15 residues. V was pared by 5 bases and J by 0 bases, with 13 bases between. Germline V gene sequence: CDR1 MDHEN, CDR2 SYDVKM. DNA for the CDR3: TGTGCCAGCAGTGCCAGTTCGGCGATGAACACTGAAGCTTTCTTT. It translates to CASSASSAMNTEAFF.

The V call is TRBV4-2, the J call TRBJ2-7, with 14 bases lining up with TRBD2. In germline, CDR1 is LGHNA, CDR2 YNFKEQ. V gave up 6 bases and J gave up 7 bases; unmatched junction bases: 2. This CDR3 comprises 13 residues. CDR3 in amino acids: CASRGTSGGEQYF. CDR3 DNA sequence: TGTGCCAGCAGGGGGACTAGCGGGGGAGAGCAGTACTTC.

The chain uses TRBV7-2 and TRBJ2-5; 9 bases agree with TRBD2. The CDR3 contains 15 residues. Losses at the gene ends were 6 bases for V and 1 base for J; bases not matched to a gene: 6. CDR1 is SGHTA and CDR2 is FQGNSA in the germline V gene. CDR3 amino acids: CASRAELAGQETQYF. In nucleotides, the CDR3 is TGTGCCAGCAGAGCAGAACTAGCGGGCCAAGAGACCCAGTACTTC.

This chain connects TRBV4-3 to TRBJ2-2, with TRBD2 matching 8 bases. There are 19 residues in the CDR3. V lost 3 bases to trimming and J lost 6 bases; unmatched junction nucleotides: 18. Germline loops: CDR1 LGHNA, CDR2 YSLEER. CDR3: CASSHRLPREDFRPGELFF. The CDR3 DNA reads TGCGCCAGCAGCCATAGGTTGCCGCGGGAGGATTTTAGACCCGGGGAGCTGTTTTTT.

This chain uses TRBV15 with TRBJ1-6; tentatively, D is TRBD1 (6 bases). Germline V gene sequence: CDR1 LNHNV, CDR2 YYDKDF (reference sequence). V was pared by 4 bases and J by 7 bases, with 17 bases between. The CDR3 covers 16 residues. The CDR3 DNA follows: TGTGCCACCAGCACCCTAAGGGGGATTTTAAATTCACCCCTCCACTTT. Amino acids: CATSTLRGILNSPLHF.

CDR3 nucleotides: TGTGCCAGCGGGACGGCCCCGGAGCAGTACTTC. This encodes CASGTAPEQYF. J is TRBJ2-7 and V is TRBV2; the D call may be TRBD1 or TRBD2 (5 bases each). The germline gives CDR1 SNHLY, CDR2 FYNNEI. Deletions cut 8 bases from V and 7 bases from J, with 12 bases between. The CDR3 contains 11 residues.

The chain carries TRBV6-6 and TRBJ1-2; D gene unclear. There are 13 residues in the CDR3. Germline V lookup: CDR1 MNHNY, CDR2 SVGAGI (reference sequence). Trimming took 7 bases from V and 2 from J, leaving 11 bases between them. In DNA form, the CDR3 reads TGTGCCAGCATCCATACGTGGAACTATGGCTACACCTTC. Its protein product is CASIHTWNYGYTF.

The rearrangement links TRBV5-6 to TRBJ2-6; 7 bases agree with TRBD1. This CDR3 comprises 15 residues. V lost 5 bases, J lost 5 bases, and 7 bases stayed unmatched. The germline V gene has CDR1 SGHDT and CDR2 YYEEEE. CDR3 amino acids: CASSSRGQWANVLTF. The CDR3 nucleotides read TGTGCCAGCAGTTCGAGGGGGCAATGGGCCAACGTCCTGACTTTC.

This chain's CDR3 is CASSPNEGGLAGEEQFF. DNA of the CDR3: TGTGCCAGCAGCCCCAACGAGGGGGGACTAGCGGGAGAAGAGCAGTTCTTC. The chain combines TRBV5-4 with TRBJ2-1, with 14 bases that match TRBD2. The germline gives CDR1 SGHNT, CDR2 YYREEE (reference sequence). The CDR3 has 17 residues. V dropped 4 bases and J dropped 10; count of bases not matched to a gene: 13. Full variable domain (outside the CDR3, taken from reference TRBV5-4 and TRBJ2-1): ETGVTQSPTHLIKTRGQQVTLRCSSQSGHNTVSWYQQALGQGPQFIFQYYREEENGRGNFPPRFSGLQFPNYSSELNVNALELDDSALYLCASSPNEGGLAGEEQFFGPGTRLTVL.

This clone was seen more than once but under ten times. The chain recombines TRBV5-1 with TRBJ1-2; D remains unclear. CDR1 SGHRS and CDR2 YFSETQ come from the germline V gene. This CDR3 is built from 14 residues. Trimming removed 5 bases from V and 0 bases from J, with 11 bases in between. CDR3 amino acids: CASRATSANYGYTF. The CDR3 region has the DNA TGCGCCAGCAGGGCGACATCAGCTAACTATGGCTACACCTTC.

The chain is built from TRBV9 and TRBJ1-3, with unresolved D. This CDR3 region has 14 residues. Trimming shortened V by 0 bases and J by 4 bases, and 8 bases separated the two germline ends. From germline, CDR1 is SGDLS and CDR2 YYNGEE. The CDR3 region is CASSVGRYGNTIYF. The DNA of the CDR3 is TGTGCCAGCAGCGTAGGGAGGTACGGAAACACCATATATTTT.

This clone showed up just once. This chain joins TRBV6-5 and TRBJ2-7, with 7 nucleotides matching TRBD1. J lost 4 bases, V lost 5 bases, and 5 bases had no gene match. In germline, CDR1 is MNHEY, CDR2 SVGAGI. The CDR3 runs to 13 residues. The DNA of the CDR3 is TGTGCCAGCAGTAAGGGACAGCGTTACGAGCAGTACTTC. This translates into CASSKGQRYEQYF.

This clone was seen once. The chain joins TRBV4-3 to TRBJ2-7, with D maybe TRBD2 (5 bases). Germline V gene sequence: CDR1 LGHNA, CDR2 YSLEER. This CDR3 region has 14 residues. V was cut by 4 bases and J by 0 bases, with 10 bases left in between. The CDR3 DNA reads TGCGCCAGCAGCCTAGGACTGGCCTCCTACGAGCAGTACTTC. Amino acid sequence: CASSLGLASYEQYF.

The J gene is TRBJ2-1, the V gene TRBV7-3; D is unresolved. The CDR3 sequence is 15 residues long. V was shortened by 3 bases and J by 9 bases, with 18 bases between the two germline ends. Germline lookup yields CDR1 SGHTA and CDR2 FQGTGA. The CDR3 loop is CASSFDSAGVSEQFF. In DNA form, the CDR3 reads TGTGCCAGCAGCTTTGATAGTGCTGGGGTGAGTGAGCAGTTCTTC.

CDR3: CASGLVTDTQYF. The CDR3 nucleotides read TGTGCTAGTGGTTTGGTGACAGATACGCAGTATTTT. The chain carries TRBV12-5 and TRBJ2-3; no clear D gene. Germline V CDR1 and CDR2: LGHNT, FRNRAP. Trimming cost V 0 bases and J 3 bases, with 1 base left between them. The CDR3 totals 12 residues.

This chain uses TRBV27 with TRBJ1-5, with D unclear. The germline CDR1 and CDR2 sequences are MNHEY and SMNVEV (reference sequence). This CDR3 comprises 13 residues. Trimming removed 3 bases from V and 2 bases from J, with 5 bases in between. The CDR3 DNA reads TGTGCCAGCAGTTTGAGGGGCAATCAGCCCCAGCATTTT. Amino acids: CASSLRGNQPQHF.